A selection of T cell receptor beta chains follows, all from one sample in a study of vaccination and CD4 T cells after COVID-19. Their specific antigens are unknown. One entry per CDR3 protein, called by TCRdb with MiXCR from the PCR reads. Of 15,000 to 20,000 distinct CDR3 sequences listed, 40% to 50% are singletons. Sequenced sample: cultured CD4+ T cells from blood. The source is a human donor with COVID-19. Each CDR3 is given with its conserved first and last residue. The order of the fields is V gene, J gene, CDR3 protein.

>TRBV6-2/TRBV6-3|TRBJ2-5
CASSTGAAVKETQYF
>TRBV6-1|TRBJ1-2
CASRRGKGGFSYGYTF
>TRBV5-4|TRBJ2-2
CASSLRIDGPGELFF
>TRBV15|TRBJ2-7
CATSRGQVSYEQYF
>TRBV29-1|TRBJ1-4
CSVGGSATNEKLFF
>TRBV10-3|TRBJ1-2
CATRSEGGGYTF
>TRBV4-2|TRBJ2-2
CASSQVGSSGTGELFF
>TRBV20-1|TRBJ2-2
CSAPPAGKTTGELFF
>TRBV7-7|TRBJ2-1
CASSSRLRGQGTYNEQFF
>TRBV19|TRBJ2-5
CASSPGGGQETQYF
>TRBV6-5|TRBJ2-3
CASSYGGRESTDTQYF
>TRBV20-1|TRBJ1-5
CSAPDGDFHSNQPQHF
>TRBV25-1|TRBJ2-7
CASRVGVYEQYF
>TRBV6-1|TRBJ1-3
CASSLGMGFSGNTIYF
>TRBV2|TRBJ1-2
CASSLMTENYGYTF
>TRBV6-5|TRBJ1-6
CASSYSRPELNSPLHF
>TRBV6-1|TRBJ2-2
CASREGANTGELFF
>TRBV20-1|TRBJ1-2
CSAAGAPGYTF
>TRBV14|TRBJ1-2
CASSQDGSRGYGYTF
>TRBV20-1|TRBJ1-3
CSARERSDWNTIYF
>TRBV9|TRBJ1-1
CASSPPGQLEAFF
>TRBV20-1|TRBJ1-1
CSAVDRVGTEAFF
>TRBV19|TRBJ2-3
CASSFRGTDTQYF
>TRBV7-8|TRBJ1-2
CASSLIQGGDGYTF
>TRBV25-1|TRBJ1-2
CASRGQGPLRGYTF
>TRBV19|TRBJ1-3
CASSGRGQGNTIYF
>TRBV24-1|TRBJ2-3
CATSVGTGSGDTQYF
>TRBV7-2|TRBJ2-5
CASSERLAGDRTKYF
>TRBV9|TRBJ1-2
CASSVESGRGGYTF
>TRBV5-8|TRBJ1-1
CASSLDGGVTEAFF
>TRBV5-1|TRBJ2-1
CASSRDAYNEQFF
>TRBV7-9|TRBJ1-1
CASSLGLDRDTEAFF
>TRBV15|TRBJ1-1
CATSRSRGRTEAFF
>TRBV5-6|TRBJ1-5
CASSLVGASNQPQHF
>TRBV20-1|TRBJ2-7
CSARDRTRTSYEQYF
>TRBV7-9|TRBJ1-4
CASSSGWGVEKLFF
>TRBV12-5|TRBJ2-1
CASGGTSGAYNEQFF
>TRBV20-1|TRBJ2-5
CSASGGSQETQYF
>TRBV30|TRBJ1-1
CAWSGHPDTEAFF
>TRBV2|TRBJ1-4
CASSERGTGNEKLFF
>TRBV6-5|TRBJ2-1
CASSLTSGYNEQFF
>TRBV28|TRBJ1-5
CASSLGGVGQPQHF
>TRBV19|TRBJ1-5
CASSMGNGINQPQHF
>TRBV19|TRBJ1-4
CVSKMEAGGKLFF
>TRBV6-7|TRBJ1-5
CASSAKGEGYQPQHF
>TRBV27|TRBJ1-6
CASSLSGDRGWNSPLHF
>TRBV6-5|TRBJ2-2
CASSSILAGGSNTGELFF
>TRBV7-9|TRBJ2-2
CASSLGAGGNTGELFF
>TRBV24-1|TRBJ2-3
CATSDQTSGEDTQYF
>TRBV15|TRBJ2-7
CATAWGPYEQYF
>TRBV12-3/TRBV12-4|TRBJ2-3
CASSHGGTSLQYF
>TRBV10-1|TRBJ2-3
CASSESGRRGPTDTQYF
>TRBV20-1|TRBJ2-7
CSARGHSGSEQYF
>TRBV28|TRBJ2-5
CASSSFQETQYF
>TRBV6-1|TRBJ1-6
CASSEQGLTPLHF
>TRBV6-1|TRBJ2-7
CASGIQGSSYEQYF
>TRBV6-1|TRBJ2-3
CASRRDRRSTDTQYF